This TCR beta chain was sequenced for a study of cytomegalovirus exposure and HLA in healthy donors. The germline CDR1 and CDR2 sequences are LNHDA and SQIVND (reference sequence). V lost 4 bases, J lost 3 bases, and 16 bases lay in between. This CDR3 has 15 amino acids. The PCR used 60 Vbeta and 13 Jbeta primers. Clones were sequenced by immunoSEQ multiplex PCR, and TCRdb holds only the in-frame ones, with some missing. The sample carries 55,000 to 70,000 clones, approximately 75% recorded once. The sequence came from a woman aged 25 to 45 in good health and CMV-seronegative. Sequenced sample: PBMCs. The chain has TRBV19 and TRBJ2-7, with a possible D match to TRBD2 (5 bases). The CDR3 spells CASSTDSPGVYEQYF. The CDR3 bases are TGTGCCAGTAGTACTGACTCTCCCGGGGTCTACGAGCAGTACTTC.